Detailed here is one TCR beta chain. The data belong to a study of spatial heterogeneity in lung cancer. Time point reported: sample taken at primary tumor resection. Approximately 70 TRACERx patients with early, untreated non-small cell lung cancer donated samples. Unsorted whole RNA samples from tumor, nontumor lung or frozen PBMC were sequenced. Per the germline V gene, CDR1 is SGHNT and CDR2 is YYREEE (reference sequence). V was clipped by 4 bases and J by 5 bases, with 15 bases between them. The CDR3 spans 14 residues. TCRdb ran MiXCR on the 5' RACE reads and lists one entry per CDR3 protein. The sample lists 60,000 to 75,000 distinct CDR3 sequences; under 7.5% were seen once.

V usage is TRBV5-4 and J usage is TRBJ2-5, with D possibly TRBD2 on 6 matching bases. The input for sequencing was PBMCs, taken at surgery. The TCR comes from a female donor with early-stage non-small cell lung cancer. The CDR3 DNA sequence: TGTGCCAGCAGCAGCGAGAGAGGGAGGGAGACCCAGTACTTC. This gives the protein CASSSERGRETQYF.